Below are 20 T cell receptor beta chains sequenced from a single sample in a study of blood T cell repertoires in COVID-19. The data were produced by immunoSEQ multiplex PCR, yet TCRdb's version contains in-frame clones alone and is incomplete. This sample has approximately 150,000 clones; approximately 82% occur once, and the top ten carry roughly 15%. Sequences were obtained from peripheral blood. The receptors stem from a human donor with acute or convalescent COVID-19. The donor label of this sample is uncertain.

This rearrangement joins TRBV5-1 to TRBJ1-6, with unresolved D. The germline V gene has CDR1 SGHRS and CDR2 YFSETQ. The CDR3 has 18 amino acids. V was shortened by 1 base and J by 0 bases, with 14 bases between the two germline ends. CDR3 amino acids: CASSLTGILSSYNSPLHF. In DNA, the CDR3 is TGCGCCAGCAGCTTGACGGGGATCCTTTCCTCCTATAATTCACCCCTCCACTTT.

The chain links TRBV5-1 to TRBJ1-3; 9 bases are shared with TRBD1. The J segment lost 0 bases and the V segment lost 1 base, leaving 8 bases of the junction unmatched. The CDR3 loop spans 18 amino acids. Germline-derived CDR1 and CDR2 are SGHRS and YFSETQ. The CDR3 DNA is TGCGCCAGCAGCTTGTCCCCACAGGGGGCGTACTCTGGAAACACCATATATTTT. Translation gives CASSLSPQGAYSGNTIYF.

The chain carries TRBV18 and TRBJ1-1, with D perhaps matching TRBD1 (5 bases). V lost 4 bases, J lost 11 bases, and 14 bases lay in between. The CDR3 has 12 residues. Germline V gene data show CDR1 as KGHSH and CDR2 as LQKENI. CDR3 DNA: TGTGCCAGCTCACGGGGGGAGAATGACGCTTTCTTT. It specifies CASSRGENDAFF.

The chain links TRBV18 to TRBJ1-6, with 10 nucleotides matching TRBD1. Germline-derived CDR1 and CDR2 are KGHSH and LQKENI. The J segment lost 6 bases and the V segment lost 6 bases, leaving 5 bases of the junction unmatched. CDR3 size: 15 residues. In DNA form, the CDR3 reads TGTGCCAGCTCCCATGGACAGGGGGGTAATTCACCCCTCCACTTT. Translating gives CASSHGQGGNSPLHF. Based on the CDR3 plus reference TRBV18 and TRBJ1-6, the full variable domain is NAGVMQNPRHLVRRRGQEARLRCSPMKGHSHVYWYRQLPEEGLKFMVYLQKENIIDESGMPKERFSAEFPKEGPSILRIQQVVRGDSAAYFCASSHGQGGNSPLHFGNGTRLTVT.

The chain's CDR3 is CASSLQGYYGYTF. For the CDR3, the DNA is TGTGCCAGCAGCCTACAGGGGTACTATGGCTACACCTTC. The rearrangement links TRBV7-9 to TRBJ1-2, with 7 positions matching TRBD1. V was clipped by 5 bases and J by 3 bases; unmatched bases: 3. CDR3 size: 13 residues. Germline assignment: CDR1 SEHNR and CDR2 FQNEAQ (reference sequence).

In its sample, this clone was seen once. The CDR3 sequence: CASRQGTTYGYTF. DNA of the CDR3: TGTGCCAGCAGACAGGGAACTACCTATGGCTACACCTTC. This chain links TRBV12-3 or TRBV12-4 with TRBJ1-2; tentatively, D is TRBD1 (6 bases). The V and J ends lost 6 bases and 4 bases respectively, with 12 bases between them. The CDR3 contains 13 residues.

The chain combines TRBV30 with TRBJ2-7; TRBD1 matches 9 bases. V gave up 2 bases and J gave up 5 bases; unmatched junction bases: 10. This CDR3 has 15 residues. CDR1 is GTSNPN, CDR2 SVGIG, per germline (reference sequence). The DNA of the CDR3 is TGTGCCTGGAGTCCCTCGGGACAGGGTCGAAACGAGCAGTACTTC. Encoded protein: CAWSPSGQGRNEQYF. Drawing the rest from reference TRBV30 and TRBJ2-7, the complete variable domain is SQTIHQWPATLVQPVGSPLSLECTVEGTSNPNLYWYRQAAGRGLQLLFYSVGIGQISSEVPQNLSASRPQDRQFILSSKKLLLSDSGFYLCAWSPSGQGRNEQYFGPGTRLTVT.

The chain links TRBV5-1 to TRBJ1-1; D is ambiguous. CDR1 is SGHRS and CDR2 is YFSETQ in the germline V gene. V shed 2 bases and J shed 2 bases, with 10 bases lying between them. This CDR3 has 14 amino acids. CDR3 DNA: TGCGCCAGCAGCTTCGCCAACTTAAACACTGAAGCTTTCTTT. Translated, it gives CASSFANLNTEAFF.

The V and J genes are TRBV11-3 and TRBJ2-7, with 7 bases fitting TRBD1. CDR3 length: 14 residues. V lost 5 bases, J lost 6 bases, and 10 bases stayed unmatched. Germline V gene lookup returns CDR1 SGHNT and CDR2 YENEEA. The CDR3 sequence: CASSPTGDRREQYF. DNA for the CDR3: TGTGCCAGCAGCCCTACAGGGGATCGGCGCGAGCAGTACTTC.

The chain uses TRBV30 and TRBJ2-1, with D possibly matching TRBD2 (7 bases). Looked up from germline, CDR1 is GTSNPN and CDR2 is SVGIG (reference sequence). This CDR3 region has 15 residues. The V and J ends lost 4 bases and 4 bases respectively, with 17 bases between them. The CDR3 loop is CAWKRGGAMYNEQFF. Written as DNA, the CDR3 is TGTGCCTGGAAGAGGGGGGGGGCCATGTACAATGAGCAGTTCTTC.

This chain joins TRBV5-1 and TRBJ1-2, with D uncertain. The germline V and J ends were trimmed by 5 bases and 8 bases, with 10 bases remaining between them. CDR1 is SGHRS, CDR2 YFSETQ, per germline. The CDR3 is made up of 11 amino acids. The CDR3 loop reads CASRREVGYTF. Here the CDR3 DNA reads TGCGCCAGCAGGAGGGAGGTAGGCTACACCTTC.

The chain employs TRBV7-2 and TRBJ1-2, with 10 bases matching TRBD1. Losses at the gene ends were 4 bases for V and 2 bases for J; bases not matched to a gene: 10. There are 17 residues in the CDR3. The germline V gene has CDR1 SGHTA and CDR2 FQGNSA. The CDR3 loop reads CASSSSRDRGTNYGYTF. CDR3 coding DNA: TGTGCCAGCAGCTCGTCCCGGGACAGGGGAACCAACTATGGCTACACCTTC.

The V and J genes are TRBV29-1 and TRBJ1-4; D is undetermined. V was shortened by 1 base and J by 5 bases, with 11 bases between the two germline ends. CDR1 is SQVTM, CDR2 ANQGSEA, per germline. The CDR3 runs 14 residues. CDR3 residues: CSVEGLRTNEKLFF. In DNA form, the CDR3 reads TGCAGCGTTGAAGGTCTACGTACGAATGAAAAACTGTTTTTT.

The chain recombines TRBV3-1 (or the pseudogene TRBV3-2) with TRBJ1-2; the match to TRBD1 covers 7 bases. This CDR3 has 12 residues. With 4 bases clipped from V and 6 bases from J, the junction kept 2 bases outside the gene matches. Germline V CDR1 and CDR2: LGHDT, YNNKEL (reference sequence). The CDR3 region is CASSLGQNGYTF. The CDR3 bases are TGTGCCAGCAGCCTGGGACAGAATGGCTACACCTTC.

V is TRBV5-1 and J is TRBJ1-2, with TRBD1 as a possible D gene (6 bases). V lost 4 bases and J 5 bases, leaving 18 bases between the germline ends. The length of the CDR3 is 15 residues. In germline, CDR1 is SGHRS, CDR2 YFSETQ. The CDR3 DNA reads TGCGCCAGCAGCATTGGGGGCAGTCTGGGGTATGGCTACACCTTC. It is translated as CASSIGGSLGYGYTF.

The J gene is TRBJ2-2, the V gene TRBV10-3, with 9 nucleotides matching TRBD1. V dropped 6 bases and J dropped 4; count of bases not matched to a gene: 6. CDR1 is ENHRY, CDR2 SYGVKD, per germline. The CDR3 has 15 amino acids. CDR3 nucleotides: TGTGCCATCAGAAACCCGGGACAGGGCACCGGGGAGCTGTTTTTT. Its translation: CAIRNPGQGTGELFF.

The chain links TRBV7-9 to TRBJ1-1, with 10 bases fitting TRBD1. The CDR3 loop spans 15 amino acids. Trimming removed 2 bases from V and 6 bases from J; junction bases left unmatched: 6. The V gene's germline CDR1 is SEHNR and CDR2 FQNEAQ (reference sequence). The CDR3 DNA follows: TGTGCCAGCAGCTTAAGACAGGGGGCCGCCTCTGAAGCTTTCTTT. Its translation is CASSLRQGAASEAFF.

V and J are TRBV4-2 and TRBJ2-5; 8 nucleotides line up with TRBD2. The CDR3 has 15 residues. The V gene's germline CDR1 is LGHNA and CDR2 YNFKEQ. Trimming at V came to 1 base and at J to 6 bases, leaving 7 bases not matched to a gene. In DNA form, the CDR3 reads TGTGCCAGCAGCCAAGGCGACGGGGGGGCGAAGACCCAGTACTTC. Encoded protein: CASSQGDGGAKTQYF.

The chain uses TRBV4-1 and TRBJ2-7, with D perhaps matching TRBD1 (5 bases). Germline CDR1 is MGHRA and CDR2 is YSYEKL. V was trimmed by 4 bases and J by 0 bases, leaving 7 bases between them. This CDR3 has 13 residues. CDR3 nucleotide sequence: TGCGCCAGCAGCCGGGGCCACTCCTACGAGCAGTACTTC. Its protein product is CASSRGHSYEQYF.

V is TRBV19 and J is TRBJ2-7; 8 bases match TRBD1. Germline V gene sequence: CDR1 LNHDA, CDR2 SQIVND (reference sequence). This CDR3 is built from 14 residues. Trimming at V came to 7 bases and at J to 2 bases, leaving 7 bases not matched to a gene. CDR3 in DNA: TGTGCCAGTACGACCGGGACAGGTGCCTACGAGCAGTACTTC. Its protein product is CASTTGTGAYEQYF.